One sample yielded the 25 T cell receptor beta chains listed below, sequenced in a study of control samples from healthy donors and cancer patients. Using immunoSEQ multiplex PCR, the repertoire was profiled, and TCRdb retains in-frame clones only, with some absent. The table includes about 120,000 clones, about 92% detected once. Sequencing used PBMCs. The receptors were sampled from a man older than 75 with head and neck cancer.

This chain joins TRBV27 and TRBJ1-1; D ambiguous. Germline CDR1 is MNHEY and CDR2 is SMNVEV (reference sequence). V was trimmed by 0 bases and J by 9 bases, leaving 11 bases between them. The CDR3 totals 13 residues. CDR3 residues: CASSLSRQKKAFF. Here the CDR3 DNA reads TGTGCCAGCAGTTTATCGAGGCAGAAAAAAGCTTTCTTT.

The chain uses TRBV30 and TRBJ2-1; D may correspond to TRBD1 or TRBD2 (5 bases each). The CDR3 sequence is 11 residues long. With 0 bases removed from V and 12 bases from J, the gap between germline ends came to 9 bases. The germline V gene encodes CDR1 GTSNPN and CDR2 SVGIG (reference sequence). The chain's CDR3 is CAWSVLGTQFF. Here the CDR3 DNA reads TGTGCCTGGAGTGTACTAGGGACGCAGTTCTTC. Full variable domain (remainder filled in from reference TRBV30 and TRBJ2-1): SQTIHQWPATLVQPVGSPLSLECTVEGTSNPNLYWYRQAAGRGLQLLFYSVGIGQISSEVPQNLSASRPQDRQFILSSKKLLLSDSGFYLCAWSVLGTQFFGPGTRLTVL.

CDR3 protein: CASSIGQGPSYGYTF. CDR3 bases: TGTGCCAGTAGTATTGGGCAGGGGCCGAGCTATGGCTACACCTTC. This rearrangement joins TRBV19 to TRBJ1-2; tentative D call: TRBD1 (6 bases). The germline V gene encodes CDR1 LNHDA and CDR2 SQIVND (reference sequence). With 3 bases removed from V and 4 bases from J, the gap between germline ends came to 15 bases. The CDR3 totals 15 residues. Combining the CDR3 with reference TRBV19 and TRBJ1-2 gives the whole variable domain DGGITQSPKYLFRKEGQNVTLSCEQNLNHDAMYWYRQDPGQGLRLIYYSQIVNDFQKGDIAEGYSVSREKKESFPLTVTSAQKNPTAFYLCASSIGQGPSYGYTFGSGTRLTVV.

The chain uses TRBV7-9 and TRBJ2-5, with D possibly matching TRBD2 (6 bases). Trimming left V 5 bases short and J 3 bases short, with 13 bases between. The CDR3 contains 14 residues. CDR1 SEHNR and CDR2 FQNEAQ come from the germline V gene (reference sequence). CDR3 residues: CASSTGTQKETQYF. CDR3 nucleotide sequence: TGTGCCAGCAGCACCGGGACTCAGAAAGAGACCCAGTACTTC.

The rearrangement joins TRBV4-1 to TRBJ2-3; 8 bases are shared with TRBD2. Germline CDR1 reads MGHRA; CDR2 reads YSYEKL. J gave up 9 bases and V 8 bases, and 7 bases lay outside the gene matches. The CDR3 is 12 residues long. CDR3 protein: CASLHPGGTQYF. Written as DNA, the CDR3 is TGCGCCAGCCTCCATCCGGGGGGGACGCAGTATTTT.

The CDR3 nucleotides read TGTGCCAGCTCACCATTACCTTCTAGCACAGATACGCAGTATTTT. It codes for CASSPLPSSTDTQYF. J is TRBJ2-3 and V is TRBV18, with D hard to call. The length of the CDR3 is 15 residues. Germline V gene data show CDR1 as KGHSH and CDR2 as LQKENI. V lost 2 bases and J lost 0, with 9 bases in between.

Ten or more counts support this clone. The rearrangement uses TRBV27 and TRBJ2-7, with D tentatively TRBD2 (5 bases). Germline V lookup: CDR1 MNHEY, CDR2 SMNVEV (reference sequence). This CDR3 is built from 13 residues. V was trimmed by 2 bases and J by 5 bases, leaving 10 bases between them. For the CDR3, the DNA is TGTGCCAGCAGTTTAATCTCGCGGGACGAGCAGTACTTC. This sequence encodes CASSLISRDEQYF.

The rearrangement links TRBV5-1 to TRBJ2-5, with D possibly matching TRBD2 (6 bases). The germline V gene encodes CDR1 SGHRS and CDR2 YFSETQ. With 7 bases removed from V and 4 bases from J, the gap between germline ends came to 14 bases. This CDR3 has 13 amino acids. CDR3 residues: CASAPGVGETQYF. CDR3 bases: TGCGCCAGCGCCCCGGGGGTAGGAGAGACCCAGTACTTC.

The chain has TRBV30 and TRBJ1-5; D gene ambiguous. Trimming removed 3 bases from V and 3 bases from J, with 15 bases in between. The germline V gene has CDR1 GTSNPN and CDR2 SVGIG (reference sequence). The CDR3 runs to 15 residues. Here the CDR3 DNA reads TGTGCCTGGAGCTCTAAAAGGTCTGCCAATCAGCCCCAGCATTTT. It translates to CAWSSKRSANQPQHF.

The chain links TRBV19 to TRBJ2-1; D is unresolved. Germline CDR1 is LNHDA and CDR2 is SQIVND (reference sequence). The CDR3 extends over 15 amino acids. The V gene lost 3 bases and the J gene lost 5 bases, with 14 bases spanning the gap. In DNA, the CDR3 is TGTGCCAGTAGTATGTCGGCGGTCCGCAACAATGAGCAGTTCTTC. It translates to CASSMSAVRNNEQFF.

The chain carries TRBV6-5 and TRBJ2-7; D unclear. This CDR3 comprises 12 residues. The germline gives CDR1 MNHEY, CDR2 SVGAGI. V was cut by 10 bases and J by 2 bases, with 12 bases left in between. CDR3 nucleotides: TGTGCCACCCTTTTCATCCCCTACGAGCAGTACTTC. Protein product: CATLFIPYEQYF.

The chain carries TRBV5-1 and TRBJ2-7; D is perhaps TRBD2 (5 bases). The CDR3 runs to 16 residues. Per the germline V gene, CDR1 is SGHRS and CDR2 is YFSETQ. V was clipped by 0 bases and J by 1 base, with 14 bases between them. CDR3 sequence reads: CASSLVAAALSYEQYF. CDR3 coding DNA: TGCGCCAGCAGCTTGGTCGCAGCGGCCCTATCCTACGAGCAGTACTTC.

This sequence joins TRBV6-2 or TRBV6-3 and TRBJ2-7; D gene unclear. V was clipped by 5 bases and J by 0 bases, with 14 bases between them. The CDR3 totals 15 residues. Per the germline V gene, CDR1 is MNHEY and CDR2 is SVGEGT. The CDR3 nucleotides are TGTGCCAGCAGTACCCCCCGTAGGAGCTCCTACGAGCAGTACTTC. This translates into CASSTPRRSSYEQYF.

The chain employs TRBV6-5 and TRBJ1-5; D is ambiguous. The CDR3 consists of 14 residues. Trimming stripped 5 bases from V and 5 bases from J, with 13 bases between. Germline loops: CDR1 MNHEY, CDR2 SVGAGI. The CDR3 sequence: CASSPGDVYQPQHF. Written as DNA, the CDR3 is TGTGCCAGCAGTCCCGGTGACGTATATCAGCCCCAGCATTTT.

The chain carries TRBV4-3 and TRBJ2-1; no firm D call. This CDR3 spans 16 amino acids. Per germline, CDR1 LGHNA and CDR2 YSLEER. The V end lost 0 bases, the J end lost 5 bases, and 14 bases lay between the germline ends. CDR3 sequence (DNA): TGCGCCAGCAGCCAAGATGTGTCCGGCTGGGACAATGAGCAGTTCTTC. It specifies CASSQDVSGWDNEQFF.

This clone showed up just once. The chain uses TRBV28 and TRBJ1-3; TRBD1 is a possible D gene (5 bases). Germline V lookup: CDR1 MDHEN, CDR2 SYDVKM. The CDR3 totals 14 residues. Trimming shortened V by 7 bases and J by 5 bases, and 15 bases separated the two germline ends. Here the CDR3 reads CASNAGGVRNTIYF. The DNA for the CDR3 is TGTGCCAGCAACGCGGGAGGGGTTAGAAACACCATATATTTT.

The chain couples TRBV5-4 to TRBJ1-6; 8 bases are a match to TRBD1. This CDR3 has 15 amino acids. J lost 7 bases, V lost 1 base, and 4 bases had no gene match. In germline, CDR1 is SGHNT, CDR2 YYREEE (reference sequence). The CDR3 loop is CASSLKTGGNSPLHF. Written as DNA, the CDR3 is TGTGCCAGCAGCTTGAAAACAGGGGGAAATTCACCCCTCCACTTT.

This chain links TRBV6-5 with TRBJ2-2; 7 bases match TRBD2. The CDR3 is 15 residues long. Germline loops: CDR1 MNHEY, CDR2 SVGAGI. V lost 6 bases to trimming and J lost 0 bases; unmatched junction nucleotides: 4. CDR3 loop: CASRIGGTNTGELFF. CDR3 nucleotide sequence: TGTGCCAGCAGAATCGGGGGGACGAACACCGGGGAGCTGTTTTTT.

The chain combines TRBV5-5 with TRBJ2-5; D assignment may be TRBD1 or TRBD2 (5 bases each). The CDR3 runs to 16 residues. V lost 0 bases and J 5 bases, leaving 17 bases between the germline ends. Per the germline V gene, CDR1 is SGHKS and CDR2 is YYEKEE (reference sequence). The CDR3 DNA sequence: TGTGCCAGCAGCTTGGCTGCAGGGACGGGTGTGGAGACCCAGTACTTC. Amino acid sequence: CASSLAAGTGVETQYF.

V and J are TRBV9 and TRBJ1-1; TRBD1 matches 8 bases. V gave up 0 bases and J gave up 1 base; unmatched junction bases: 2. The CDR3 totals 15 residues. Germline V gene data show CDR1 as SGDLS and CDR2 as YYNGEE. Here the CDR3 reads CASSVDGQGNTEAFF. CDR3 bases: TGTGCCAGCAGCGTAGATGGACAGGGGAACACTGAAGCTTTCTTT.

This clone showed up just once. The CDR3 nucleotides are TGCGCCAGTAACATTCGGACTAGCGGGGGGGATGAGCAGTTCTTC. Translation: CASNIRTSGGDEQFF. The chain recombines TRBV5-1 with TRBJ2-1; 15 bases agree with TRBD2. The germline V gene has CDR1 SGHRS and CDR2 YFSETQ. The J segment lost 8 bases and the V segment lost 8 bases, leaving 8 bases of the junction unmatched. CDR3 length: 15 residues. Using reference TRBV5-1 and TRBJ2-1 for the parts outside the CDR3, the full variable domain is KAGVTQTPRYLIKTRGQQVTLSCSPISGHRSVSWYQQTPGQGLQFLFEYFSETQRNKGNFPGRFSGRQFSNSRSEMNVSTLELGDSALYLCASNIRTSGGDEQFFGPGTRLTVL.

The V and J genes are TRBV2 and TRBJ1-2; D not certain. V shed 0 bases and J shed 12 bases, with 14 bases lying between them. Germline V CDR1 and CDR2: SNHLY, FYNNEI. This CDR3 has 13 amino acids. The CDR3 DNA reads TGTGCCAGCAGTGAAGCGCGGAGGTACGGGGACACCTTC. Its translation is CASSEARRYGDTF.

This chain links TRBV13 with TRBJ2-7, with D possibly being TRBD1 or TRBD2 (5 bases each). This CDR3 is built from 13 residues. V lost 5 bases, J lost 1 base, and 9 bases lay in between. Germline V CDR1 and CDR2: PRHDT, FYEKMQ (reference sequence). The CDR3 protein is CASSPGRSYEQYF. The CDR3, as DNA: TGTGCCAGCAGCCCGGGACGGTCCTACGAGCAGTACTTC.

The genes are TRBV20-1 and TRBJ2-5; D is ambiguous. The CDR3 totals 11 residues. The germline V gene has CDR1 DFQATT and CDR2 SNEGSKA (reference sequence). V lost 7 bases to trimming and J lost 1 base, with 7 bases between them. The CDR3 spells CSGLGQETQYF. CDR3 in DNA: TGCAGTGGTCTAGGCCAAGAGACCCAGTACTTC.

V and J are TRBV9 and TRBJ2-7, with D possibly matching TRBD1 (6 bases). The CDR3 has 15 amino acids. Germline CDR1 reads SGDLS; CDR2 reads YYNGEE. V was shortened by 0 bases and J by 0 bases, with 10 bases between the two germline ends. CDR3 in amino acids: CASSVGDTSSYEQYF. CDR3 DNA sequence: TGTGCCAGCAGCGTAGGGGACACCAGCTCCTACGAGCAGTACTTC.